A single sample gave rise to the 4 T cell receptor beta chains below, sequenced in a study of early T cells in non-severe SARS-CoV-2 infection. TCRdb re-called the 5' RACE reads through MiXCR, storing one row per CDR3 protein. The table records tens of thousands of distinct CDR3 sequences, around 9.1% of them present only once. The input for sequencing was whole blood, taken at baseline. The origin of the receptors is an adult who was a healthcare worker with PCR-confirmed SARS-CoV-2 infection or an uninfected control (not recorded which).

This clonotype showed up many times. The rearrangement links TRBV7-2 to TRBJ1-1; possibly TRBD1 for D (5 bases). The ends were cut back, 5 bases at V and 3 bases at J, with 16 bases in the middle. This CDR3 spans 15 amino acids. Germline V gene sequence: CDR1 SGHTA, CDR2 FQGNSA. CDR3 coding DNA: TGTGCCAGCAGCCCCCGGGGGGGGAGGGACACTGAAGCTTTCTTT. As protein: CASSPRGGRDTEAFF.

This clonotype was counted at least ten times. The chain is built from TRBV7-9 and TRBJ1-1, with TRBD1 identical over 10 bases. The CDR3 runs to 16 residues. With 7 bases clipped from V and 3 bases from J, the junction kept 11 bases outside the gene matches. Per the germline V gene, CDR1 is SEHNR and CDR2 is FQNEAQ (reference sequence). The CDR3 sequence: CASTPGGTGEDTEAFF. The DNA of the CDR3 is TGTGCCAGCACCCCAGGGGGGACAGGGGAGGACACTGAAGCTTTCTTT.

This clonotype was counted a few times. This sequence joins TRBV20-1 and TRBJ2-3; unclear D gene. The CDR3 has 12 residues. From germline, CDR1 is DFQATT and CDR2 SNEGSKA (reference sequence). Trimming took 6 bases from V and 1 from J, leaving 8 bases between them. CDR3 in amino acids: CSARGGTDTQYF. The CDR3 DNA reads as TGCAGTGCCCGAGGCGGCACAGATACGCAGTATTTT.

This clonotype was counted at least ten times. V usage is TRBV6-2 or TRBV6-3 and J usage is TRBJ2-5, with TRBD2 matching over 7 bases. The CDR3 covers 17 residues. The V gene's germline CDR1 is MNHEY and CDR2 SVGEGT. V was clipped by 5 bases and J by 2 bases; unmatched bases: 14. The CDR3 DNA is TGTGCCAGCAGTCTTCGCGTGGGACTACAACCACAAGAGACCCAGTACTTC. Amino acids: CASSLRVGLQPQETQYF.